This T cell receptor (beta chain) was identified in a study of T cell repertoires in cytomegalovirus infection. TCRdb redid the calling of the reads with MiXCR, one entry per CDR3 protein. The profile covers hundreds of thousands of distinct CDR3 sequences, with more than 20% appearing a single time and roughly 8% taken by the ten largest. Study outcomes and limitations: Accumulated public TCR beta family frequency recognized individuals carrying CMV together with the relevant HLA.

Of note for this clonotype: Its cognate antigen is unknown.

Germline CDR1 is MNHEY and CDR2 is SVGAGI. Between the trimmed V and J ends, which lost 5 bases and 6 bases, there was a span of 17 bases. There are 15 residues in the CDR3. The material sequenced was CD8+ T cells from PBMCs. The chain carries TRBV6-5 and TRBJ2-1; no clear D. The sequence was obtained from a human donor in good health (CMV status not recorded). Some clones in this sample may be carry-over from other donors' samples. The CDR3 loop reads CASSAYGEFSNEQFF. As DNA, the CDR3 is TGTGCCAGCAGTGCCTATGGGGAATTCAGCAATGAGCAGTTCTTC.